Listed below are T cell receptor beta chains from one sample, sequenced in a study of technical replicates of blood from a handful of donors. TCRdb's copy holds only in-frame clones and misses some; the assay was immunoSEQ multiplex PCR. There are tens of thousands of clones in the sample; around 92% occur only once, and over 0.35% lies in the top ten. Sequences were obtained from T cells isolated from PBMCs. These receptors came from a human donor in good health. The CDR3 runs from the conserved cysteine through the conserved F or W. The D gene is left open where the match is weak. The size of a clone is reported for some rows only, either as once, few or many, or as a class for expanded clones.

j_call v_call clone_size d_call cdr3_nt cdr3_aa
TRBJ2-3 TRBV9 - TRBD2 TGTGCCAGCAGCCCAGGGGCGGGAGGGCGAGATACGCAGTATTTT CASSPGAGGRDTQYF
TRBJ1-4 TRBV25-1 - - TGTGCCAGCAGTATTACAGGGGAAAAACTGTTTTTT CASSITGEKLFF
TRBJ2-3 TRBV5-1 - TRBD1 TGCGCCAGCAGTAGACAACAGGGGAACCCAGATACGCAGTATTTT CASSRQQGNPDTQYF
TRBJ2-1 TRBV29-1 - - TGCAGCGCTGATCGGTCCAATGAGCAGTTCTTC CSADRSNEQFF
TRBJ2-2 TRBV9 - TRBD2 TGTGCCAGCAGCGTCGGCCTTACTAGCGGGAGATGGTACGGGGAGCTGTTTTTT CASSVGLTSGRWYGELFF
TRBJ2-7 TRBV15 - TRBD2 TGTGCCACGTCCAAAGGACTAGCGGACTACGAGCAGTACTTC CATSKGLADYEQYF
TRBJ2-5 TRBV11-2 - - TGTGCCAGCAGCTTAGCTCAGCAAGAGACCCAGTACTTC CASSLAQQETQYF
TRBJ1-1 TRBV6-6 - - TGTGCCAGCAGCTTTTTGGACAGGAACACTGAAGCTTTCTTT CASSFLDRNTEAFF
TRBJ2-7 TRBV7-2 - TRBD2 TGTGCCAGCAGCCCCTCACTAGCGGGAGGACGAGGGCAGTACTTC CASSPSLAGGRGQYF
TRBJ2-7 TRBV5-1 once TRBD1 TGCGCCAGCAGCGCCGGGACAGGGAACCACGAGCAGTACTTC CASSAGTGNHEQYF
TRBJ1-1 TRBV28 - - TGTGCCAGCAGTTTCAATAGTTTCGGGGGGAACACTGAAGCTTTCTTT CASSFNSFGGNTEAFF
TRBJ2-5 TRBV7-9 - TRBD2 TGTGCCAGCAGCTTTGGACTAGCGGGTGGAGAGACCCAGTACTTC CASSFGLAGGETQYF
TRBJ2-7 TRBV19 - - TGTGCCAGTAGTAAAGGTCAGGTCTCCTACGAGCAGTACTTC CASSKGQVSYEQYF
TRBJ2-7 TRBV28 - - TGTGCCATAAGTTTCCAGGGCTACGAGCAGTACTTC CAISFQGYEQYF
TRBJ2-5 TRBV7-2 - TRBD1 TGTGCCAGCAGCTTAGCCGGGACAGGGCAAGAGACCCAGTACTTC CASSLAGTGQETQYF
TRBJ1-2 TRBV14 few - TGTGCCAGCAGCCAAGATCGGGTAGGCTACACCTTC CASSQDRVGYTF
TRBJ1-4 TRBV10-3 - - TGTGCCATCAGTGAGGCTAGGGGTGAAAAACTGTTTTTT CAISEARGEKLFF
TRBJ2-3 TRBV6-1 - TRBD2 TGTGCCAGCAGACAACTAGCGGGAGTGGGGGATACGCAGTATTTT CASRQLAGVGDTQYF
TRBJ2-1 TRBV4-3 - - TGCGCCAGCAGCCAAGAGGGACTTGACAATGAGCAGTTCTTC CASSQEGLDNEQFF
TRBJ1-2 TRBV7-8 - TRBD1 TGTGCCAGCAGCATGACAGGGCTCTATGGCTACACCTTC CASSMTGLYGYTF
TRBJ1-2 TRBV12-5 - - TGTGCTAGTGGTCCCGCCGTCGGGGGGCGCTTTTATGGCTACACCTTC CASGPAVGGRFYGYTF
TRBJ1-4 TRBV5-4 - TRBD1 TGTGCCAGCAGCCTTACAGGGGGGGCTGCCTCTTCCGTTTTT CASSLTGGAASSVF
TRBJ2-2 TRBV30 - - TGTGCCTGGAGTAAAACAGGGGAGCTGTTTTTT CAWSKTGELFF
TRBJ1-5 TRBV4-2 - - TGTGCCAGCAGCCAAGAGCAGGACATCGTCCGCAATCAGCCCCAGCATTTT CASSQEQDIVRNQPQHF